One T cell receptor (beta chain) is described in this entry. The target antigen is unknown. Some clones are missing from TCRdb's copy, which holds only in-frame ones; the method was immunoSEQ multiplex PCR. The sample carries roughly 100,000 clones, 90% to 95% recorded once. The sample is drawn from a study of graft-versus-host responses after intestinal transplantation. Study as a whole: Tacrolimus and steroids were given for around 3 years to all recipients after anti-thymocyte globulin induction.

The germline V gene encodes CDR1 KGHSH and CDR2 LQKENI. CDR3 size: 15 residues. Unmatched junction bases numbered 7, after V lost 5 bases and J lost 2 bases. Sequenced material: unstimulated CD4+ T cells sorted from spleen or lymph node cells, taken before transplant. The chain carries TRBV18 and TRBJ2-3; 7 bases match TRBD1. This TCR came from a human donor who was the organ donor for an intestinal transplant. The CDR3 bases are TGTGCCAGCTCAAGGACAGGACCTATCACAGATACGCAGTATTTT. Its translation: CASSRTGPITDTQYF.